Listed below are T cell receptor beta chains from one sample, sequenced in a study of shared clonotypes between healthy human individuals. Assay used: immunoSEQ multiplex PCR; TCRdb lists only in-frame clones, some missing. The data hold about half a million clones, with 79% observed a single time. Material: PBMCs. The receptor source for this set is a woman aged 40 to 50 in good health. Some clones in this sample may be carry-over from other donors' samples. CDR3s include the opening cysteine and the closing phenylalanine or tryptophan. The order of the fields is V gene, clone size, J gene, D gene, CDR3 protein, CDR3 DNA. D genes are given only for firm matches. Not every row has a clone size; where given, it reads once, few, many or a size class.

v_gene: TRBV6-5
abundance: .
j_gene: TRBJ2-7
d_gene: TRBD2
CDR3aa: CASRNSGTLDEQYF
CDR3nt: TGTGCCAGCAGGAATAGCGGGACTTTGGACGAGCAGTACTTC

v_gene: TRBV6-6
abundance: .
j_gene: TRBJ1-2
d_gene: .
CDR3aa: CASSYDRRSYGYTF
CDR3nt: TGTGCCAGCAGTTACGACAGGAGGAGTTATGGCTACACCTTC

v_gene: TRBV2
abundance: .
j_gene: TRBJ2-3
d_gene: .
CDR3aa: CARTRGADTQYF
CDR3nt: TGTGCCAGGACAAGAGGGGCAGATACGCAGTATTTT

v_gene: TRBV6-6
abundance: .
j_gene: TRBJ2-2
d_gene: TRBD1
CDR3aa: CATLPGQGFSTGELFF
CDR3nt: TGTGCCACACTACCGGGACAGGGGTTTTCCACCGGGGAGCTGTTTTTT

v_gene: TRBV23-1
abundance: .
j_gene: TRBJ2-5
d_gene: .
CDR3aa: CASIPQNSLWRQETQYF
CDR3nt: TGCGCCAGCATCCCACAGAACTCCCTTTGGCGGCAAGAGACCCAGTACTTC

v_gene: TRBV27
abundance: once
j_gene: TRBJ2-7
d_gene: .
CDR3aa: CASSFRQDSYEQYF
CDR3nt: TGTGCCAGCAGTTTCAGGCAGGACAGCTACGAGCAGTACTTC

v_gene: TRBV7-2
abundance: .
j_gene: TRBJ2-3
d_gene: .
CDR3aa: CASSPVGRVDTQYF
CDR3nt: TGTGCCAGCAGCCCCGTGGGGCGGGTAGATACGCAGTATTTT

v_gene: TRBV30
abundance: few
j_gene: TRBJ1-1
d_gene: .
CDR3aa: CAWSVHRKSEAFF
CDR3nt: TGTGCCTGGAGTGTACATAGGAAAAGTGAAGCTTTCTTT

v_gene: TRBV7-2
abundance: .
j_gene: TRBJ2-1
d_gene: .
CDR3aa: CASSLGGSNNEQFF
CDR3nt: TGTGCCAGCAGCTTAGGGGGCAGTAACAATGAGCAGTTCTTC

v_gene: TRBV7-2
abundance: .
j_gene: TRBJ2-3
d_gene: TRBD2
CDR3aa: CASGGGRSDTQYF
CDR3nt: TGTGCCAGTGGTGGCGGGAGGTCAGATACGCAGTATTTT

v_gene: TRBV19
abundance: .
j_gene: TRBJ1-4
d_gene: .
CDR3aa: CASSAPTGEKLFF
CDR3nt: TGTGCCAGTAGTGCGCCCACAGGTGAAAAACTGTTTTTT

v_gene: TRBV28
abundance: few
j_gene: TRBJ1-5
d_gene: .
CDR3aa: CASSFLQNDYQPQHF
CDR3nt: TGTGCCAGCAGTTTTCTCCAGAACGATTATCAGCCCCAGCATTTT

v_gene: TRBV6-6
abundance: .
j_gene: TRBJ1-2
d_gene: TRBD1
CDR3aa: CASSEDRDYGYTF
CDR3nt: TGTGCCAGCAGTGAGGACAGGGACTATGGCTACACCTTC

v_gene: TRBV5-1
abundance: .
j_gene: TRBJ2-7
d_gene: .
CDR3aa: CASSLEPLSEQYF
CDR3nt: TGCGCCAGCAGCCTGGAACCGTTAAGCGAGCAGTACTTC

v_gene: TRBV7-2
abundance: .
j_gene: TRBJ2-5
d_gene: .
CDR3aa: CASSLGRQGETQYF
CDR3nt: TGTGCCAGCAGCTTAGGCAGGCAGGGGGAGACCCAGTACTTC

v_gene: TRBV9
abundance: .
j_gene: TRBJ2-3
d_gene: TRBD2
CDR3aa: CASSVVAGGPDTQYF
CDR3nt: TGTGCCAGCAGCGTAGTGGCGGGAGGGCCAGATACGCAGTATTTT

v_gene: TRBV2
abundance: .
j_gene: TRBJ1-2
d_gene: .
CDR3aa: CASSGQNYGYTF
CDR3nt: TGTGCCAGCAGTGGACAGAACTATGGCTACACCTTC

v_gene: TRBV5-1
abundance: .
j_gene: TRBJ2-7
d_gene: .
CDR3aa: CASSLDYYEQYF
CDR3nt: TGCGCCAGCAGCTTGGACTACTACGAGCAGTACTTC

v_gene: TRBV5-1
abundance: .
j_gene: TRBJ2-2
d_gene: TRBD2
CDR3aa: CASSYSGLNTGELFF
CDR3nt: TGCGCCAGCAGCTATAGCGGGCTAAACACCGGGGAGCTGTTTTTT

v_gene: TRBV28
abundance: .
j_gene: TRBJ1-1
d_gene: .
CDR3aa: CASSLDQGRTEAFF
CDR3nt: TGTGCCAGCAGTTTAGACCAGGGGAGGACTGAAGCTTTCTTT

v_gene: TRBV18
abundance: .
j_gene: TRBJ2-7
d_gene: TRBD1
CDR3aa: CASSALRDRGYEQYF
CDR3nt: TGTGCCAGCTCAGCACTCCGGGACAGGGGCTACGAGCAGTACTTC

v_gene: TRBV5-1
abundance: .
j_gene: TRBJ2-1
d_gene: TRBD2
CDR3aa: CASSPVAGGVQFF
CDR3nt: TGCGCCAGCAGCCCCGTAGCGGGAGGCGTCCAGTTCTTC

v_gene: TRBV5-5
abundance: .
j_gene: TRBJ1-6
d_gene: TRBD1
CDR3aa: CASSSRQGGSYNSPLHF
CDR3nt: TGTGCCAGCAGCTCTCGACAGGGAGGGTCCTATAATTCACCCCTCCACTTT

v_gene: TRBV11-1
abundance: .
j_gene: TRBJ2-3
d_gene: TRBD1
CDR3aa: CASSRGQGNTDTQYF
CDR3nt: TGTGCCAGCAGCCGAGGACAGGGTAACACAGATACGCAGTATTTT